These 28 T cell receptor beta chains were sequenced from one sample in a study of T cell changes during pregnancy in multiple sclerosis. Only in-frame clones appear in the TCRdb table, and some are missing; sequencing was by immunoSEQ multiplex PCR. Found here are about 45,000 clones, roughly nine tenths of them singletons; the top ten hold 0.45% to 0.6%. Source: CD4+ T cells from peripheral blood mononuclear cells, taken in the first trimester of pregnancy. The source is a female donor with multiple sclerosis, enrolled in a pregnancy study.

V usage is TRBV30 and J usage is TRBJ2-1; D remains ambiguous. The CDR3 is made up of 11 amino acids. Germline V lookup: CDR1 GTSNPN, CDR2 SVGIG (reference sequence). V lost 0 bases to trimming and J lost 7 bases, with 4 bases between them. CDR3 sequence reads: CAWSVLNEQFF. The DNA for the CDR3 is TGTGCCTGGAGTGTACTTAATGAGCAGTTCTTC.

This clone was seen once. The chain uses TRBV28 and TRBJ1-5; TRBD1 agrees at 7 bases. Germline-derived CDR1 and CDR2 are MDHEN and SYDVKM. The junction had 0 bases not matched to a gene; V was cut back by 3 bases and J by 1 base. CDR3 size: 14 residues. CDR3 sequence (DNA): TGTGCCAGCAGTTTGGGACAGAGCAATCAGCCCCAGCATTTT. It translates to CASSLGQSNQPQHF.

The chain has TRBV7-3 and TRBJ2-2, with a tentative D call TRBD1 (6 bases). This CDR3 is 15 amino acids long. Germline-derived CDR1 and CDR2 are SGHTA and FQGTGA. The V end lost 3 bases, the J end lost 4 bases, and 12 bases lay between the germline ends. The chain's CDR3 is CASSLGAPGTGELFF. Written as DNA, the CDR3 is TGTGCCAGCAGCTTGGGGGCGCCCGGCACCGGGGAGCTGTTTTTT.

The chain couples TRBV29-1 to TRBJ1-5; 7 bases are a match to TRBD1. This CDR3 region has 14 residues. With 6 bases clipped from V and 0 bases from J, the junction kept 5 bases outside the gene matches. The V gene's germline CDR1 is SQVTM and CDR2 ANQGSEA. In DNA, the CDR3 is TGCAGCGTCGTGACAGGGTATAGCAATCAGCCCCAGCATTTT. Its protein product is CSVVTGYSNQPQHF.

The rearrangement joins TRBV6-1 to TRBJ2-7; D gene unclear. Trimming took off 7 bases at V and 0 bases at J, with 13 bases between the two ends. In germline, CDR1 is MNHNS, CDR2 SASEGT. CDR3 length equals 14 residues. CDR3 coding DNA: TGTGCCAGCATTGGTGCGGTTTACTCCTACGAGCAGTACTTC. Amino acids: CASIGAVYSYEQYF.

V usage is TRBV29-1 and J usage is TRBJ2-7; 7 nucleotides align to TRBD1. The CDR3 is 14 amino acids. The ends lost 6 bases at V and 2 bases at J; junction bases unmatched: 10. CDR1 is SQVTM, CDR2 ANQGSEA, per germline. CDR3 sequence: CSVAGTALTYEQYF. The CDR3 DNA follows: TGCAGCGTGGCAGGGACAGCCTTAACCTACGAGCAGTACTTC.

The chain combines TRBV29-1 with TRBJ2-5; 7 nucleotides line up with TRBD1. This CDR3 comprises 12 residues. Unmatched junction bases numbered 1, after V lost 4 bases and J lost 2 bases. Germline CDR1 SQVTM, CDR2 ANQGSEA. CDR3 in DNA: TGCAGCGTTGGGGGACAGCAAGAGACCCAGTACTTC. Amino acid sequence: CSVGGQQETQYF.

V and J are TRBV28 and TRBJ1-2; D may be TRBD1 (6 bases). The CDR3 covers 15 residues. Germline loops: CDR1 MDHEN, CDR2 SYDVKM. Trimming shortened V by 2 bases and J by 4 bases, and 14 bases separated the two germline ends. For the CDR3, the DNA is TGTGCCAGCAGTTTACGGGACAAGGTGACCTATGGCTACACCTTC. It specifies CASSLRDKVTYGYTF.

The chain recombines TRBV30 with TRBJ2-7; 7 bases agree with TRBD2. CDR1 and CDR2 (germline): GTSNPN, SVGIG (reference sequence). V shed 0 bases, J shed 6 bases, and the junction held 11 bases outside the gene matches. The CDR3 has 15 amino acids. CDR3 loop: CAWSVLAGASGEQYF. The CDR3 nucleotides read TGTGCCTGGAGTGTACTCGCGGGAGCGTCGGGCGAGCAGTACTTC.

This clone came up a few times. V usage is TRBV29-1 and J usage is TRBJ2-2; 7 bases agree with TRBD1. The CDR3 runs 15 residues. Trimming took 2 bases from V and 0 from J; bases not matched to a gene: 3. Germline V gene data show CDR1 as SQVTM and CDR2 as ANQGSEA. CDR3 in amino acids: CSVERQGANTGELFF. CDR3 bases: TGCAGCGTTGAAAGGCAGGGGGCGAACACCGGGGAGCTGTTTTTT.

The J gene is TRBJ2-7, the V gene TRBV5-1; 12 bases align to TRBD1. With 3 bases clipped from V and 7 bases from J, the junction kept 8 bases outside the gene matches. CDR3 length: 15 residues. Germline V gives CDR1 SGHRS, CDR2 YFSETQ. CDR3 nucleotide sequence: TGCGCCAGCAGCTCGGCCCCGGGACAGGGGGCTGAGCAGTACTTC. It codes for CASSSAPGQGAEQYF.

The chain joins TRBV7-8 to TRBJ2-5; TRBD1 matches 8 bases. The V gene end was trimmed by 5 bases and the J gene end by 5 bases; junction bases not matched to a gene: 13. This CDR3 spans 16 amino acids. Germline V CDR1 and CDR2: SGHVS, FQNEAQ. CDR3 sequence (DNA): TGTGCCAGCAGCCCAGCCCCAGGGGGCAGGAGGGAGACCCAGTACTTC. It is translated as CASSPAPGGRRETQYF.

The chain uses TRBV30 and TRBJ1-1, with a tentative D call TRBD1 (6 bases). V was clipped by 5 bases and J by 10 bases, with 11 bases between them. In germline, CDR1 is GTSNPN, CDR2 SVGIG (reference sequence). The CDR3 is 10 amino acids. The DNA of the CDR3 is TGTGCCTGGGAGGGACAAGGAGCTTTCTTT. Its translation: CAWEGQGAFF.

The chain employs TRBV9 and TRBJ2-5; 13 bases align to TRBD2. This CDR3 region has 15 residues. From germline, CDR1 is SGDLS and CDR2 YYNGEE. V trimming: 3 bases; J trimming: 5 bases; junction bases outside the gene matches: 4. CDR3 region: CASSAGTSGVETQYF. The CDR3 nucleotides read TGTGCCAGCAGCGCAGGGACTAGCGGGGTGGAGACCCAGTACTTC.

The gene calls are TRBV19 and TRBJ2-3; D perhaps matches TRBD2 (6 bases). V shed 5 bases and J shed 0 bases, with 12 bases lying between them. Germline-derived CDR1 and CDR2 are LNHDA and SQIVND (reference sequence). The CDR3 is made up of 15 amino acids. The CDR3 region has the DNA TGTGCCAGTAGTGCAGTAGCGGTAAGCACAGATACGCAGTATTTT. It translates to CASSAVAVSTDTQYF. The full variable domain, its missing parts supplied by reference TRBV19 and TRBJ2-3, is DGGITQSPKYLFRKEGQNVTLSCEQNLNHDAMYWYRQDPGQGLRLIYYSQIVNDFQKGDIAEGYSVSREKKESFPLTVTSAQKNPTAFYLCASSAVAVSTDTQYFGPGTRLTVL.

The chain joins TRBV13 to TRBJ2-7; 9 bases align to TRBD1. With 4 bases clipped from V and 5 bases from J, the junction kept 15 bases outside the gene matches. Germline V gives CDR1 PRHDT, CDR2 FYEKMQ (reference sequence). The CDR3 runs to 17 residues. CDR3 sequence reads: CASSSYGVGQGFNEQYF. DNA of the CDR3: TGTGCCAGCAGCTCCTACGGGGTGGGACAGGGCTTCAACGAGCAGTACTTC.

V is TRBV6-5 and J is TRBJ1-1, with TRBD1 as a possible D gene (5 bases). The CDR3 has 11 amino acids. Trimming stripped 6 bases from V and 5 bases from J, with 7 bases between. In germline, CDR1 is MNHEY, CDR2 SVGAGI. The CDR3 is CASSPGTEAFF. The CDR3 DNA follows: TGTGCCAGCAGCCCAGGGACTGAAGCTTTCTTT.

V gene TRBV18 combines with J gene TRBJ1-2; 7 positions match TRBD1. CDR1 and CDR2 (germline): KGHSH, LQKENI. Unmatched junction bases numbered 7, after V lost 3 bases and J lost 3 bases. The CDR3 runs 15 residues. CDR3: CASSPYRQGDYGYTF. The CDR3 region has the DNA TGTGCCAGCTCACCCTATAGACAGGGTGACTATGGCTACACCTTC.

This clone was detected a few times. This sequence joins TRBV10-1 and TRBJ2-2; D not certain. Germline V gene sequence: CDR1 WNHNN, CDR2 SYGVQD (reference sequence). Trimming removed 2 bases from V and 1 base from J, with 11 bases in between. CDR3 length: 16 amino acids. The CDR3 here is CASSEVIHGNTGELFF. For the CDR3, the DNA is TGCGCCAGCAGTGAGGTAATTCACGGGAACACCGGGGAGCTGTTTTTT.

This chain uses TRBV6-1 with TRBJ1-4, with D hard to call. V shed 7 bases and J shed 14 bases, with 14 bases lying between them. Per germline, CDR1 MNHNS and CDR2 SASEGT. The CDR3 covers 11 residues. The CDR3 region is CASTSLIVLFF. DNA for the CDR3: TGTGCCAGCACCAGTTTGATTGTCCTGTTTTTT.

The chain carries TRBV6-5 and TRBJ2-1; TRBD2 might be the D (6 bases). The CDR3 loop spans 15 amino acids. The V gene lost 0 bases and the J gene lost 4 bases, with 10 bases spanning the gap. Germline V CDR1 and CDR2: MNHEY, SVGAGI. In nucleotides, the CDR3 is TGTGCCAGCAGTTACTCCCGGGGAGGATACAATGAGCAGTTCTTC. This codes for CASSYSRGGYNEQFF.

V usage is TRBV5-1 and J usage is TRBJ1-1, with 7 bases that match TRBD1. There are 16 residues in the CDR3. Germline V gene data show CDR1 as SGHRS and CDR2 as YFSETQ. Losses at the gene ends were 2 bases for V and 6 bases for J; bases not matched to a gene: 13. The CDR3: CASSFMGQRGQAEAFF. The CDR3 DNA reads TGCGCCAGCAGCTTTATGGGACAGAGGGGTCAAGCTGAAGCTTTCTTT.

The chain is built from TRBV27 and TRBJ1-1, with TRBD1 identical over 10 bases. CDR3 length: 16 residues. Germline CDR1 and CDR2: MNHEY and SMNVEV (reference sequence). The ends lost 5 bases at V and 1 base at J; junction bases unmatched: 7. In DNA, the CDR3 is TGTGCCAGCAGTCTACGGACAGGGGGGGGGAACACTGAAGCTTTCTTT. Its translation is CASSLRTGGGNTEAFF.

The V call is TRBV7-2, the J call TRBJ2-2, with D hard to call. V shed 0 bases and J shed 4 bases, with 9 bases lying between them. CDR3 size: 15 residues. Germline V gene lookup returns CDR1 SGHTA and CDR2 FQGNSA. DNA for the CDR3: TGTGCCAGCAGCTTAGCCGGAAGAGGCACCGGGGAGCTGTTTTTT. It yields the protein CASSLAGRGTGELFF.

The CDR3, as DNA: TGTGCCAGCAGTGTGACAGGGCTCCTCGAGCAGTACTTC. Its protein product is CASSVTGLLEQYF. The chain carries TRBV6-1 and TRBJ2-7; the match to TRBD1 covers 7 bases. The V segment lost 4 bases and the J segment 6 bases; nucleotides outside the gene matches: 6. From germline, CDR1 is MNHNS and CDR2 SASEGT. The length of the CDR3 is 13 residues.

This chain joins TRBV27 and TRBJ2-3; no reliable D call. V lost 6 bases and J lost 1, with 14 bases in between. This CDR3 contains 15 residues. Looked up from germline, CDR1 is MNHEY and CDR2 is SMNVEV (reference sequence). The CDR3 loop is CASRLSRSGTDTQYF. The CDR3 bases are TGTGCCAGCAGGCTGAGTCGCTCCGGCACAGATACGCAGTATTTT.

The chain carries TRBV4-2 and TRBJ2-3; TRBD2 aligns across 14 bases. V lost 1 base and J lost 2; bases outside the gene matches: 5. The CDR3 loop spans 18 amino acids. The germline V gene has CDR1 LGHNA and CDR2 YNFKEQ. The CDR3 spells CASSQVSTSGRATDTQYF. Written as DNA, the CDR3 is TGTGCCAGCAGCCAAGTTTCGACTAGCGGGAGGGCCACAGATACGCAGTATTTT.

The chain carries TRBV2 and TRBJ1-2, with 10 bases lining up with TRBD1. The V gene end was trimmed by 1 base and the J gene end by 2 bases; junction bases not matched to a gene: 10. CDR1 is SNHLY and CDR2 is FYNNEI in the germline V gene. There are 18 residues in the CDR3. CDR3 protein: CASSEERDRGSGNYGYTF. Written as DNA, the CDR3 is TGTGCCAGCAGTGAAGAGAGGGACAGGGGATCTGGGAACTATGGCTACACCTTC. Looking up the rest from reference TRBV2 and TRBJ1-2 gives the full variable domain: EPEVTQTPSHQVTQMGQEVILRCVPISNHLYFYWYRQILGQKVEFLVSFYNNEISEKSEIFDDQFSVERPDGSNFTLKIRSTKLEDSAMYFCASSEERDRGSGNYGYTFGSGTRLTVV.